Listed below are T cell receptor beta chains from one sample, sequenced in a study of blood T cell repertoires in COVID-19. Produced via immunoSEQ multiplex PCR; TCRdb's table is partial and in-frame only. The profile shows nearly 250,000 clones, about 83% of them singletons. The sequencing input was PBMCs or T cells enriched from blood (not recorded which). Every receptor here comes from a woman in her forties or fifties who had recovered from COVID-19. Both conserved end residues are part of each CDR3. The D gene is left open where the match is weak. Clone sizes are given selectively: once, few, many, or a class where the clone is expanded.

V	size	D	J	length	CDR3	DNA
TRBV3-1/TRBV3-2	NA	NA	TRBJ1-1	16	CASSIMGGKMNTEAFF	TGTGCCAGCAGCATAATGGGGGGGAAAATGAACACTGAAGCTTTCTTT
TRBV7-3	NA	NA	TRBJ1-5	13	CASSLSRLEPQHF	TGTGCCAGCAGCTTATCCCGTCTTGAGCCCCAGCATTTT
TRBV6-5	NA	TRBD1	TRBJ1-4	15	CASRDRGFTNEKLFF	TGTGCCAGCAGGGACAGGGGTTTCACTAATGAAAAACTGTTTTTT
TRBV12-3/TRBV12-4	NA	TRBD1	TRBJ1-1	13	CASSRGQLPEAFF	TGTGCCAGCAGTAGGGGACAGCTCCCCGAAGCTTTCTTT
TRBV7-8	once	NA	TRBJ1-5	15	CASSLSWQANQPQHF	TGTGCCAGCAGCTTATCGTGGCAGGCAAATCAGCCCCAGCATTTT
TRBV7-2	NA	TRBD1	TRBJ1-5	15	CASSFDRGLHQPQHF	TGTGCCAGCAGCTTTGACAGGGGGTTGCATCAGCCCCAGCATTTT
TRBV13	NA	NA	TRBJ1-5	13	CASSPEGGQPQHF	TGTGCCAGCAGCCCCGAGGGAGGTCAGCCCCAGCATTTT
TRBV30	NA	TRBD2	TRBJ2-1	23	CAWSVRTSGRAISRLGSYNEQFF	TGTGCCTGGAGTGTCCGGACTAGCGGGAGGGCCATCTCGAGGTTGGGGTCCTACAATGAGCAGTTCTTC
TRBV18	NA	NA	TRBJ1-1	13	CASSPDQGSEAFF	TGTGCCAGCTCACCAGATCAGGGATCTGAAGCTTTCTTT
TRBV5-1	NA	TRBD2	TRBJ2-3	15	CASSLTSGGADTQYF	TGCGCCAGCAGCTTGACTAGCGGGGGGGCAGATACGCAGTATTTT
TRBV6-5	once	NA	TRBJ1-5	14	CASRADYSNQPQHF	TGTGCCAGCAGGGCAGATTATAGCAATCAGCCCCAGCATTTT
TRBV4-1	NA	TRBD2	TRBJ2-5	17	CASSPLLRGSLQETQYF	TGCGCCAGCAGCCCCCTCCTGCGGGGGTCACTACAAGAGACCCAGTACTTC
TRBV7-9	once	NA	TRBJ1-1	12	CASIDRYTEAFF	TGTGCCAGCATCGACAGGTACACTGAAGCTTTCTTT
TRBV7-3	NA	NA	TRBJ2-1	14	CASSLAPTNNEQFF	TGTGCCAGCAGCTTAGCACCTACCAACAATGAGCAGTTCTTC
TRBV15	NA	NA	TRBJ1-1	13	CATSRDQGSQAFF	TGTGCCACCAGCAGAGATCAGGGCAGTCAAGCTTTCTTT
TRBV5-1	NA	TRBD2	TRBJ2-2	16	CASSGGLDSFTGELFF	TGCGCCAGCAGCGGGGGACTAGATTCCTTCACCGGGGAGCTGTTTTTT
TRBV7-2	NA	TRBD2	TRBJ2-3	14	CASVAGGSVDTQYF	TGTGCCAGCGTGGCGGGGGGGAGTGTAGATACGCAGTATTTT
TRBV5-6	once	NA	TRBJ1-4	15	CASSFRRVPNEKLFF	TGTGCCAGCAGCTTCAGGAGGGTGCCTAATGAAAAACTGTTTTTT
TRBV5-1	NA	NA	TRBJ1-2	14	CASSLVAGDRGYTF	TGCGCCAGCAGCTTGGTTGCAGGGGATCGTGGCTACACCTTC
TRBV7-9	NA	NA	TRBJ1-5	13	CASSEDRYQPQHF	TGTGCCAGCAGTGAAGACAGATATCAGCCCCAGCATTTT
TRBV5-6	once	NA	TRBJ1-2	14	CASSLERGNYGYTF	TGTGCCAGCAGCTTGGAACGGGGTAACTATGGCTACACCTTC
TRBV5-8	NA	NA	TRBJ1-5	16	CASSGGTAQFNQPQHF	TGTGCCAGCAGCGGGGGGACGGCCCAATTCAATCAGCCCCAGCATTTT
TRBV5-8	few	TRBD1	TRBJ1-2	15	CASSLALTGSYGYTF	TGTGCCAGCAGCTTGGCCCTGACAGGGTCATATGGCTACACCTTC
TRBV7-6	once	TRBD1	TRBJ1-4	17	CASARRGRGLTNEKLFF	TGTGCCAGCGCCCGGCGGGGCAGGGGGCTAACTAATGAAAAACTGTTTTTT
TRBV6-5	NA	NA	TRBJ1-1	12	CASTTTGFEAFF	TGTGCCAGCACGACGACTGGCTTCGAAGCTTTCTTT
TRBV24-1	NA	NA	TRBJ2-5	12	CATSYNQETQYF	TGTGCCACCAGTTACAACCAAGAGACCCAGTACTTC
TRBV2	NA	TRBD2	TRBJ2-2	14	CASCPGLAGGELFF	TGTGCCAGCTGCCCGGGACTAGCGGGGGGGGAGCTGTTTTTT
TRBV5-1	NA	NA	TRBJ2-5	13	CASRRTAGETQYF	TGCGCCAGCAGAAGGACGGCGGGGGAGACCCAGTACTTC
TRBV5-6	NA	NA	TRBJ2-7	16	CASSILSEGGPYEQYF	TGTGCCAGCAGCATACTTTCCGAGGGAGGACCCTACGAGCAGTACTTC
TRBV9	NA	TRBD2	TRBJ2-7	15	CATSRGAGGTNEQYF	TGTGCCACCTCCCGGGGGGCGGGAGGCACTAACGAGCAGTACTTC
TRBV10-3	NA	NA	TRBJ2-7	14	CAIRVTGSSYEQYF	TGTGCCATCAGGGTGACAGGTTCCTCCTACGAGCAGTACTTC
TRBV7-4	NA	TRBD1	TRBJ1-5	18	CASSSIGQGGFGNQPQHF	TGTGCCAGCAGCTCCATTGGACAGGGAGGGTTTGGCAATCAGCCCCAGCATTTT
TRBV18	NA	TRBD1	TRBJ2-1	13	CASSLPQDRGQFF	TGTGCCAGCTCACTACCTCAGGACAGGGGGCAGTTCTTC
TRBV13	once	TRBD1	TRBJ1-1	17	CASSTWTGGSMNTEAFF	TGTGCCAGCAGCACCTGGACAGGGGGCTCGATGAACACTGAAGCTTTCTTT
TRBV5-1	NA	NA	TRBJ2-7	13	CASSWDFSYEQYF	TGCGCCAGCAGCTGGGACTTCTCCTACGAGCAGTACTTC
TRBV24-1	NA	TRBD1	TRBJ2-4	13	CATSQDGTGIQYF	TGTGCCACCAGTCAGGATGGGACAGGCATTCAGTACTTC
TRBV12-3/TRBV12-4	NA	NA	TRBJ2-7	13	CASSLTAVGEQYF	TGTGCCAGCAGTTTAACAGCGGTGGGGGAGCAGTACTTC
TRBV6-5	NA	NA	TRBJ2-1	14	CASTVGWSFDEQFF	TGTGCCAGCACTGTCGGGTGGAGTTTCGATGAGCAGTTCTTC
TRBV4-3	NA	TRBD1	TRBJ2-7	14	CASSQEGQGGEQYF	TGCGCCAGCAGCCAAGAGGGACAGGGGGGCGAGCAGTACTTC
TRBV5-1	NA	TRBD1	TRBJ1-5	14	CASSLGQGQQPQHF	TGCGCCAGCAGCTTGGGACAGGGACAACAGCCCCAGCATTTT
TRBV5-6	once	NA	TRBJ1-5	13	CASSLRGNQPQHF	TGTGCCAGCAGCCTCAGGGGAAATCAGCCCCAGCATTTT
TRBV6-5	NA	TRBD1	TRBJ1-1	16	CASSYTKTGGHTEAFF	TGTGCCAGCAGTTACACCAAGACAGGGGGTCACACTGAAGCTTTCTTT
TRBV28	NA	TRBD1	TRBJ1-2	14	CASSAPGQHYGYTF	TGTGCCAGCAGTGCACCGGGACAGCACTATGGCTACACCTTC
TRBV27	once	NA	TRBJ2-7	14	CASRGGPGGWEQYF	TGTGCCAGCAGGGGGGGGCCGGGCGGTTGGGAGCAGTACTTC
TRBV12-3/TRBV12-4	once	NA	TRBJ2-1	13	CASSYDIYNEQFF	TGTGCCAGCAGTTATGACATCTACAATGAGCAGTTCTTC
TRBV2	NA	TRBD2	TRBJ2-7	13	CASSAGGDYEQYF	TGTGCCAGCAGTGCCGGGGGGGACTACGAGCAGTACTTC
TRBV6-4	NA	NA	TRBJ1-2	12	CASSESFYGYTF	TGTGCCAGCAGTGAGTCCTTCTATGGCTACACCTTC
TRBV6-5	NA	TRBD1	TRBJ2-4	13	CASTKGAGNIQYF	TGTGCCAGCACTAAGGGGGCGGGCAACATTCAGTACTTC